The subject of this entry is one T cell receptor beta chain. Its antigen has not been determined. Qualities for individual bases were not recorded, and no much larger clone is one base off. The cohort consisted of 666 healthy bone marrow donors. All cohort members were sampled while nominally healthy, although unrecorded immune exposures were likely present. The donor was CMV seropositive and belonged to the group of some 290 seropositive cohort members. Each donor provided a peripheral blood sample, and peripheral blood mononuclear cells were used for TCR beta sequencing. The Qiagen DNeasy Blood Extraction Kit was used to extract genomic DNA from the blood cell samples. These data belong to a study of cytomegalovirus exposure and HLA in healthy donors (TCRdb year 2017). Study-wide context: In an earlier analysis of under 600 of the donors, 250 to 350 Gb of sequence data and just under 120 million unique TCR beta sequences from roughly 180 million T cells were reported. An early release covering 550 to 700 HLA-typed donors comprised 250 to 350 gigabases of sequencing data and approximately 80 million unique TCR sequences. Of the approximately 400 genotyped donors, around 81% fell in the genetic ancestry cluster associated with self-reported Caucasian donors. The aim of the study was to test whether cataloging public T cell receptors could identify signatures of past pathogen exposure. The study used immunosequencing to profile the T cell repertoires of approximately 630 subjects and linked those repertoires to cytomegalovirus serostatus. In addition to the first cohort of about 650 subjects, a separate validation cohort of around 110 different subjects was used. To predict cytomegalovirus infection status, the study brought together high-throughput TCR immunosequencing, statistical association of individual TCRs with disease status, and machine learning. To study patterns of TCR occurrence, a later analysis re-analyzed previously published TCR beta repertoires from 666 donors and added high-resolution HLA genotyping. In the later analysis, no new phenotypic data were used to find candidate immune exposures; instead, reliance was placed on TCR beta sequences and their occurrence across donors. To decide whether each TCR beta V gene segment behaved as functional or pseudogenic, an earlier analysis of nearly 600 of the donors relied on high-throughput TCR beta sequencing. Donor age, sex, ethnicity and CMV serostatus were collected together with the repertoire data. In a later genetic analysis, genome-wide SNP genotypes for 398 of the 666 donors were used, and that subset was treated as a discovery cohort. Every discovery cohort repertoire had been produced on one sequencing platform. Both class I and class II loci were covered by HLA typing, at four-digit resolution. The number of donors typed differed by locus, with roughly 620-630 for A, B, C, DRB1 and DQB1, 522 for DQA1, 600 to 610 for DPA1, and some 440 for DPB1. Several DR-DQ haplotypes were handled as single units for association and clustering because linkage in the cohort was strong. On average, about 200,000 unique TCR beta nucleotide sequences were sequenced per donor among 350 to 400 genotyped donors of the cohort, with about 17% of those sequences being non-productive.

Spanning cysteine to phenylalanine, the CDR3 consists of 14 amino acids. Only CDR3 DNA is held: 42 bases, read in frame from base 1. The junction shows trimming of 4 bases on V and 3 bases on J, plus 11 bases between the germline ends. Via the germline V gene (reference sequence), CDR1 is SEHNR and CDR2 FQNEAQ. Receptors were amplified or captured by the immunoSEQ multiplex PCR assay. For the multiplex PCR, a mixture combining 60 forward primers for TCR Vbeta segments and 13 reverse primers for TCR Jbeta segments was used. The CDR3 region of rearranged TCR beta genes was amplified from genomic DNA by a multiplex PCR assay. On the Illumina HiSeq System, the amplified TCR beta libraries were sequenced as 87-base-pair reads. As for the original processing: A later analysis counted about 80 million unique TCR beta chains across the 650 to 800 repertoires, and some 11 million of these chains were shared by at least two donors. A nearest-neighbor algorithm error-corrected the raw reads and collapsed the reads into unique sequences, merging closely related sequences to remove PCR and sequencing errors. Alignment of CDR3 sequences to IMGT reference sequences was used to assign V, D and J gene segments. For a sequence to be retained, a match of at least six nucleotides to both a V gene segment and a J gene segment was required. A rearrangement counted as productive if the CDR3 had no stop codons and remained in frame with V and J, and every other rearrangement counted as non-productive. Following IMGT convention, CDR3 was defined as the stretch from the second conserved V-encoded cysteine up to the conserved J-encoded phenylalanine. The earlier analysis of 550 to 650 of the donors excluded any sequence lacking an unambiguous match to a single V gene segment. In an earlier analysis of about 590 of the donors, a V segment was called functional when productive rearrangements were above 56.7%, and segregating when the standard deviation between donors exceeded 5%. A statistical classification framework was developed to diagnose cytomegalovirus status using the catalog of TCR beta chain sequences. A later analysis assigned V and J genes by comparing TCR nucleotide sequences with IMGT/GENE-DB human TR gene sequences. Using the TCRdist pipeline, a later analysis assigned CDR3 sequences along with most-parsimonious VDJ recombination scenarios. A later analysis defined each TCR beta chain by its CDR3 amino acid sequence plus V-gene family, and excluded reads lacking a unique V-gene family. A later analysis removed several hundred highly shared, low-generation-probability nucleotide sequences to deal with suspected cross-contamination and a sequencing artifact. For each public chain, a later analysis derived a clonal expansion index from normalized ranks of inferred template counts within each repertoire. In a later analysis, generation probabilities were computed with a VDJ recombination model fitted to out-of-frame rearrangements, and the resulting probabilities were checked against IGoR. In a later analysis, TCR-TCR, TCR-HLA and TCR-CMV co-occurrence was scored with hypergeometric tests, and a repertoire-size bias correction was applied to TCR pairs. In a later analysis, false discovery rates were estimated by permuting HLA or CMV assignments 20 times. In a later analysis, co-occurring TCRs were grouped with DBSCAN, and TCRdist sequence similarity was added when clustering was performed within HLA-allele-positive subsets. For co-occurrence clustering, repertoires with fewer than 30,000 or more than 120,000 public chains were excluded, along with about five repertoires with anomalous nucleotide sharing. This immuneACCESS table, as held by TCRdb, lists in-frame sequences with V and J called but not all clones. Of the missing ones, under half trace to an unresolved V gene in checked studies; the others have no known cause. D and trimming come from the DNA, and the V and J calls and clone size come from that table. Counted in this sample were some 190,000 clones; 70% to 85% of them appeared once. The biggest ten clones account for roughly 3.1% of the sample.

The full study reports these points: A later analysis reported that several top co-occurrence clusters appeared linked to parvovirus B19, influenza, CMV and Epstein-Barr virus. A few of the identified cytomegalovirus-associated TCR beta chains were confirmed in vitro to be specific for cytomegalovirus antigens. The earlier analysis of around 600 of the donors excluded some 15 rarely observed V segments, including chromosome 9 orphons, because counts were too low. The only immune exposure information available for the cohort was CMV serostatus. This cohort had only TCR beta chains sequenced, and the lack of alpha or paired-chain data limited which features could be detected. Most TCR sequences were observed very rarely across donors, whereas some public TCRs were present in many individuals. A later genetic analysis reported fewer N-insertions in productive TCRs among donors in an Asian-associated ancestry cluster than the roughly 690-donor mean. In both the original and validation cohorts, the classifier was reported to diagnose cytomegalovirus status with high specificity and sensitivity. Because HLA typing was unavailable for some donors at each locus, only the typed subset was used in association tests. The study listed 150 to 200 TCR beta chains as associated with cytomegalovirus. Correlated functional status among segregating V segments might be attributable to linkage disequilibrium, but an unknown experimental factor could not be ruled out. At a false discovery rate of 0.05, a later analysis linked some 17,000 TCR beta sequences to specific HLA alleles. In a later analysis, the rate of TCR association differed among HLA loci, with DRB1 alleles having the most associated TCRs and HLA-C alleles having the fewest. According to the authors, the approach could potentially be generalized to other disease states and immunological phenotypes. A further reported finding was that TCR beta sequences accurately predicted the HLA-A and HLA-B alleles for most subjects in the first cohort. A later analysis found that most CMV-associated TCR beta chains appeared HLA-restricted, with HLA associations seemingly driven largely by CMV exposure. An association between a missense DCLRE1C variant and V-gene and J-gene trimming of TCR beta chains was found in a later genetic analysis and replicated in an independent cohort. A cluster of highly shared sequence variants was judged likely to be a technical artifact of the sequencing pipeline. Some IMGT-functional V segments, including TRBV6-2 and TRBV6-3, could not be told apart with the 87-base-pair reads, so those segments were excluded. Sequencing depth was assumed to be roughly uniform across donors in the presence/absence analyses, though that assumption may not hold. An earlier analysis of some 590 of the donors showed that most TCR beta V segments appeared in productive rearrangements either about 90% or about 30% of the time, which broadly matched IMGT annotations. Assigning TCR associations to individual alleles was difficult when HLA alleles, especially DR and DQ, strongly co-occurred. In a later analysis, HLA-associated TCR beta chains were found to be more clonally expanded and to have lower generation probabilities than equally common non-associated chains.

Recombination connected TRBV7-9 to TRBJ2-3; TRBD2 is a possible D gene, resting on 6 matching bases. Sample: PBMCs. The source of this sequence is a man in his forties in good health and CMV-seropositive. The DNA sequence is TGTGCCAGCAGCTACCTAGCGCGGACAGATACGCAGTATTTT. Its translation is CASSYLARTDTQYF.